What follows are 5 T cell receptor beta chains derived from one specimen sequenced in a study of response to subunit inactivated influenza vaccine. TCRdb processed the RT-PCR reads anew with MiXCR; each CDR3 protein has one entry. The table records 530,000 or so distinct CDR3 sequences, roughly 10% of them present only once. Sequencing used PBMCs from blood, obtained on the day of vaccination. Source of these receptors: a middle-aged man who received an inactivated influenza vaccine.

This clonotype occurred a few times. The chain joins TRBV29-1 to TRBJ2-2; D could derive from TRBD1 or TRBD2 (5 bases each). Trimming took 4 bases from V and 2 from J, leaving 14 bases between them. Germline V lookup: CDR1 SQVTM, CDR2 ANQGSEA. CDR3 length: 15 residues. The CDR3 region has the DNA TGCAGCGTTGGACGTGGGGGAAGTAACACCGGGGAGCTGTTTTTT. Amino acid sequence: CSVGRGGSNTGELFF.

This clonotype was seen a handful of times. This rearrangement joins TRBV4-2 to TRBJ2-7; a possible D gene is TRBD2 (6 bases). The CDR3 sequence is 15 residues long. Germline loops: CDR1 LGHNA, CDR2 YNFKEQ. Trimming stripped 4 bases from V and 0 bases from J, with 13 bases between. The CDR3, as DNA: TGTGCCAGCAGCCCCCTAGCGCGGAGCTCCTACGAGCAGTACTTC. Translated: CASSPLARSSYEQYF.

This clonotype appeared a few times. This chain uses TRBV20-1 with TRBJ2-3, with 10 bases fitting TRBD2. V lost 1 base, J lost 0 bases, and 4 bases stayed unmatched. Germline assignment: CDR1 DFQATT and CDR2 SNEGSKA (reference sequence). The CDR3 has 16 amino acids. This CDR3 reads CSARGGLAESTDTQYF. The CDR3, as DNA: TGCAGTGCTAGAGGAGGACTAGCGGAAAGCACAGATACGCAGTATTTT.

This clonotype has a handful of counts. This chain links TRBV24-1 with TRBJ2-3; D remains unclear. The CDR3 contains 14 residues. The V gene's germline CDR1 is KGHDR and CDR2 SFDVKD. Trimming pared 5 bases from V and 3 bases from J, leaving 11 bases between. In DNA form, the CDR3 reads TGTGCCACCAGTGCCTCACAGCCAACAGATACGCAGTATTTT. Amino acids: CATSASQPTDTQYF.

This clonotype was counted ten times or more. The DNA of the CDR3 is TGTGCCAGCAGTCAGGACACGAGCCATCTATACGAGCAGTACTTC. As protein: CASSQDTSHLYEQYF. V gene TRBV2 combines with J gene TRBJ2-7; D might be TRBD1 (5 bases). Germline V gene sequence: CDR1 SNHLY, CDR2 FYNNEI. The CDR3 extends over 15 amino acids. The ends were cut back, 5 bases at V and 4 bases at J, with 18 bases in the middle.